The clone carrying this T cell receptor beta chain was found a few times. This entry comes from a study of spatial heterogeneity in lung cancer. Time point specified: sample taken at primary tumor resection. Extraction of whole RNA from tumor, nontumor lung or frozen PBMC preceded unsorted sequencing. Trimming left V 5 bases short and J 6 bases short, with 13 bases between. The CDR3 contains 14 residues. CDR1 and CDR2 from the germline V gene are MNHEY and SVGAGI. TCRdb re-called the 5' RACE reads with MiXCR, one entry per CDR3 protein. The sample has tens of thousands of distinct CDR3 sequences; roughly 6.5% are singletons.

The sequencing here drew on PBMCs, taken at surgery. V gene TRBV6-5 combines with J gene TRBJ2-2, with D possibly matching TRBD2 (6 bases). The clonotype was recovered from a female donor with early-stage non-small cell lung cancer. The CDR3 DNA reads TGTGCCAGCAGTCCGCCTTCGGGGGCCGGGGAGCTGTTTTTT. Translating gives CASSPPSGAGELFF.